This T cell receptor beta chain was identified during a study of shared clonotypes between healthy human individuals. Study as a whole: A couple of female and three male donors aged 18 to 49 were enrolled. Researchers assigned three CD4 naive, three CD4 memory, two CD8 naive and one CD8 memory plate to each donor. General study results and limits: It was expected that sequencing depth would affect clonotype sharing among donors. Several donors showed sharing of approximately 5% of naive CD4 clonotypes.

Repertoires were generated with immunoSEQ multiplex PCR, while TCRdb's copy carries only in-frame clones and drops some. The table lists over a million clones, more than 75% of them singletons. The CDR3 covers 13 residues. Deletions cut 6 bases from V and 3 bases from J, with 13 bases between. Germline assignment: CDR1 SGHRS and CDR2 YFSETQ. Note on this clone: The antigen is undetermined.

The V gene is TRBV5-1, the J gene TRBJ2-7; tentatively, D is TRBD1 (6 bases). Sequencing input: memory CD4+ T cells from PBMCs. Noted subset: CD45RA-negative fraction. This receptor was taken from a man aged 18 to 29 in good health. Some clones in this sample may be carry-over from other donors' samples. CDR3 region: CASTVGQNYEQYF. DNA of the CDR3: TGCGCCAGCACCGTAGGACAGAACTACGAGCAGTACTTC.